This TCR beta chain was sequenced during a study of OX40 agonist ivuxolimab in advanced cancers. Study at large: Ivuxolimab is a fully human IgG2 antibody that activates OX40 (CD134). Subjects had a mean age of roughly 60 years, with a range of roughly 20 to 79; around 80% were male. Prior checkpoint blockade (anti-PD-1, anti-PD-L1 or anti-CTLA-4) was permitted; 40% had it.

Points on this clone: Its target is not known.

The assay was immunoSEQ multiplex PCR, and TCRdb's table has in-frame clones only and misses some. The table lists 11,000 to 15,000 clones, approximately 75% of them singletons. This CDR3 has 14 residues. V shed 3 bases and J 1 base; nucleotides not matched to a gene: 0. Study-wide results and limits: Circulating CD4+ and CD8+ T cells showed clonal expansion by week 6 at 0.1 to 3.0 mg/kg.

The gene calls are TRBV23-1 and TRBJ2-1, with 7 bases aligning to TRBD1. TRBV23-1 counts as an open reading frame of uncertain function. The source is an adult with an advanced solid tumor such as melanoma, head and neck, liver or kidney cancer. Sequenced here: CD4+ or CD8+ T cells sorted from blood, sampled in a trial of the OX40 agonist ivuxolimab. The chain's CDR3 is CASSHRGSYNEQFF. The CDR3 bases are TGCGCCAGCAGTCACAGGGGGTCCTACAATGAGCAGTTCTTC.